A single T cell receptor (beta chain) is shown here with its context. Its antigen is not identified. Naive CD8 cells were CD45RO-negative, positively selected for CCR7, excluding terminally differentiated effector memory CD45RA+ cells. Produced via immunoSEQ multiplex PCR; TCRdb's table is partial and in-frame only. The data hold under 1 million clones, with 96% observed a single time. The data are from a study of shared clonotypes between healthy human individuals. Trimming removed 6 bases from V and 13 bases from J, with 19 bases in between. The CDR3 runs to 13 residues. CDR1 is MNHEY, CDR2 SMNVEV, per germline (reference sequence). Whole-study findings and limits: It was the non-shared clonotypes that had lower generation probabilities than clonotypes shared by all four donors. An anticipated effect of sequencing depth on clonotype sharing among donors was recognized.

Sequencing input: naive CD8+ T cells sorted from blood. This TCR came from a man aged 25 to 45 in good health. The chain recombines TRBV27 with TRBJ2-1, with D possibly being TRBD1 (6 bases). CDR3 coding DNA: TGTGCCAGCAGCCGGCCGGGTAACAGGGAACAGTTCTTC. Translation: CASSRPGNREQFF.